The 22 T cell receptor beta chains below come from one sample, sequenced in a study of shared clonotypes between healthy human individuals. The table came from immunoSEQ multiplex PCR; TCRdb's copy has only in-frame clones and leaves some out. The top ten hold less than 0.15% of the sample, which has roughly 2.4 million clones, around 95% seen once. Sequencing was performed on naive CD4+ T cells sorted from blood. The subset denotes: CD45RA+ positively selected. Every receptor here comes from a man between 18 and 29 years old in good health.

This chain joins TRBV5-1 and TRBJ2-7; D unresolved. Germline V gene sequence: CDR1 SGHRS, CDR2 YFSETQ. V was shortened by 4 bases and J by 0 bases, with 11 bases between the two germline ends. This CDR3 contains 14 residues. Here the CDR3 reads CASSTNSGSYEQYF. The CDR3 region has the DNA TGCGCCAGCAGCACGAACTCGGGCTCCTACGAGCAGTACTTC.

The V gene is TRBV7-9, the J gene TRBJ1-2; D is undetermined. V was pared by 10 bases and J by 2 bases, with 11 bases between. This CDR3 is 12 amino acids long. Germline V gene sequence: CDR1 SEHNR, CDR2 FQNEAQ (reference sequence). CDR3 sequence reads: CATTMLNYGYTF. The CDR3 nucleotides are TGTGCCACAACAATGCTCAACTATGGCTACACCTTC.

CDR3 nucleotides: TGCGCCAGCAGTGATCAATGGGGGTCTAATGAAAAACTGTTTTTT. This sequence encodes CASSDQWGSNEKLFF. The chain is built from TRBV10-2 and TRBJ1-4; D is perhaps TRBD1 (5 bases). With 3 bases removed from V and 3 bases from J, the gap between germline ends came to 11 bases. This CDR3 spans 15 amino acids. Per germline, CDR1 WSHSY and CDR2 SAAADI.

The CDR3 DNA follows: TGTGCCAGCAGTGAAGAACTAGCGGGGCGGAATGAGCAGTTCTTC. This gives the protein CASSEELAGRNEQFF. The chain is built from TRBV2 and TRBJ2-1; 10 nucleotides match TRBD2. Trimming cost V 1 base and J 7 bases; bases outside gene matches: 4. CDR1 SNHLY and CDR2 FYNNEI come from the germline V gene. This CDR3 region has 15 residues.

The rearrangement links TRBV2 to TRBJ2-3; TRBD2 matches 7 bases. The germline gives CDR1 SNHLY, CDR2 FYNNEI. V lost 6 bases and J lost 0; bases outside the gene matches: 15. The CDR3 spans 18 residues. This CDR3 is CASSGNHEAGTSTDTQYF. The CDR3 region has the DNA TGTGCCAGCAGCGGGAACCATGAAGCGGGGACCAGCACAGATACGCAGTATTTT.

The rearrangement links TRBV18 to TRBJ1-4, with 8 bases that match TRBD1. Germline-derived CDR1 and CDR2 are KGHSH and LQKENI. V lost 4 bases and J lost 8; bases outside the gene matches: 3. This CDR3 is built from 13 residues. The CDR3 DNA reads TGTGCCAGCTCACGGGGACAGGAAGAAAAACTGTTTTTT. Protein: CASSRGQEEKLFF.

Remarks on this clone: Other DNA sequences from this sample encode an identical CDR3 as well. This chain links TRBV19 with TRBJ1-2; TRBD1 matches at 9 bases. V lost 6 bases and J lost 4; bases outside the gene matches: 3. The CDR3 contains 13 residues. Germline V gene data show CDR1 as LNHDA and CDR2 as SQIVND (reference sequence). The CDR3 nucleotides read TGTGCCAGTAGATCGGGACAGGGCTATGGCTACACCTTC. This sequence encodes CASRSGQGYGYTF.

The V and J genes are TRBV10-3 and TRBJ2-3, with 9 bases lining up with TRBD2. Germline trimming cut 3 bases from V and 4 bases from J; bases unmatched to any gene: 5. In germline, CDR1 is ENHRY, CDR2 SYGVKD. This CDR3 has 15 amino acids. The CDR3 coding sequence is TGTGCCATCAGTGAAAGGACTAGCGCCTCAGATACGCAGTATTTT. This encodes CAISERTSASDTQYF.

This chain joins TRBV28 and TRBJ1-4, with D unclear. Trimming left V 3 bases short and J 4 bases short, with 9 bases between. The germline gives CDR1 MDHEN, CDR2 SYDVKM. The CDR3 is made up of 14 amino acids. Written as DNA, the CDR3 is TGTGCCAGCAGTTTGGGAGGGAATAATGAAAAACTGTTTTTT. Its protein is CASSLGGNNEKLFF.

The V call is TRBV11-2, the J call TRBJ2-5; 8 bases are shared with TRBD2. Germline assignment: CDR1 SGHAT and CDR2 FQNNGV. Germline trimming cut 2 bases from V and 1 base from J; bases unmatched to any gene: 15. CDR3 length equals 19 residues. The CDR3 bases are TGTGCCAGCAGCTTATGGATGAGTAAAACGGGGGGGCTCCAAGAGACCCAGTACTTC. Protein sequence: CASSLWMSKTGGLQETQYF.

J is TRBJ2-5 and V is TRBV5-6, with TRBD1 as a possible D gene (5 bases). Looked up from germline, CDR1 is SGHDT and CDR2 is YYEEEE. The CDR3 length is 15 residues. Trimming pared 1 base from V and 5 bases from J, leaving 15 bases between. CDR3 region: CASSLLGRVGETQYF. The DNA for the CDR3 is TGTGCCAGCAGCTTGTTAGGCAGGGTGGGTGAGACCCAGTACTTC.

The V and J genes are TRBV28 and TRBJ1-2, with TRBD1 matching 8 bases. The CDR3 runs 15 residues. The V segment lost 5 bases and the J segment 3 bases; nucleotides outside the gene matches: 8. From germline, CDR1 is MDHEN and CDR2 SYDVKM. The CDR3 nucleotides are TGTGCCAGCAGTCCCAAGGACAGGGCCCACTATGGCTACACCTTC. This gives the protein CASSPKDRAHYGYTF.

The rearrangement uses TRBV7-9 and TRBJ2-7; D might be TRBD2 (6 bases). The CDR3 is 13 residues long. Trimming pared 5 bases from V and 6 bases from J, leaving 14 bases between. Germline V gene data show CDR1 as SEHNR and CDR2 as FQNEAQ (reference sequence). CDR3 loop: CASSAQGGREQYF. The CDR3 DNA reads TGTGCCAGCAGCGCGCAAGGAGGGCGCGAGCAGTACTTC.

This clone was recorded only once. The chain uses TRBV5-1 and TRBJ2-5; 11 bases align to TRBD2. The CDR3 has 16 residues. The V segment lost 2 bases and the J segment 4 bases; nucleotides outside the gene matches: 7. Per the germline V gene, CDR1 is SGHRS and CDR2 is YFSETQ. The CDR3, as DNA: TGCGCCAGCAGCTTTAGTGGACTAGCGGGTGGAGAGACCCAGTACTTC. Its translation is CASSFSGLAGGETQYF.

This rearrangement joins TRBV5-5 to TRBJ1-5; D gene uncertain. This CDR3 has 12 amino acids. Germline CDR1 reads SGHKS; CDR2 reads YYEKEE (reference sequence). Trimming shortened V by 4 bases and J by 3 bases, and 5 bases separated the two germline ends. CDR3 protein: CASSPFNQPQHF. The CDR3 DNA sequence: TGTGCCAGCAGCCCCTTCAATCAGCCCCAGCATTTT. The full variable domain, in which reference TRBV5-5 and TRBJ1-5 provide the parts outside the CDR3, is DAGVTQSPTHLIKTRGQQVTLRCSPISGHKSVSWYQQVLGQGPQFIFQYYEKEERGRGNFPDRFSARQFPNYSSELNVNALLLGDSALYLCASSPFNQPQHFGDGTRLSIL.

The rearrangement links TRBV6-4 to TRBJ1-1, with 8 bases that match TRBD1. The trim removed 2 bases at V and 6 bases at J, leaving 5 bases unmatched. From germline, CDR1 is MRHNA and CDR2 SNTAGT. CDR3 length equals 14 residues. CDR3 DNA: TGTGCCAGCAGTGACACAGGGGGAACGGCTGAAGCTTTCTTT. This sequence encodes CASSDTGGTAEAFF.

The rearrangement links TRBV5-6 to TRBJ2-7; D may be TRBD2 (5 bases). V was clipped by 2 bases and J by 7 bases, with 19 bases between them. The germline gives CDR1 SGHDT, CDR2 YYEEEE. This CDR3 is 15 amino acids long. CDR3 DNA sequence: TGTGCCAGCAGCTTTAGGCGAACTAGTACGGGGGAGCAGTACTTC. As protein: CASSFRRTSTGEQYF. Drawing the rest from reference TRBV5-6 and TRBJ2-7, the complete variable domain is DAGVTQSPTHLIKTRGQQVTLRCSPKSGHDTVSWYQQALGQGPQFIFQYYEEEERQRGNFPDRFSGHQFPNYSSELNVNALLLGDSALYLCASSFRRTSTGEQYFGPGTRLTVT.

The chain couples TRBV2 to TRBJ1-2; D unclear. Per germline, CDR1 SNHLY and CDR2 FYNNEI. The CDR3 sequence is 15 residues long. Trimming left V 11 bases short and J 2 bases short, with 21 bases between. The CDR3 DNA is TGTGCCGGGTTCCAAGAAGGCAGAACGAACTATGGCTACACCTTC. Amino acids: CAGFQEGRTNYGYTF. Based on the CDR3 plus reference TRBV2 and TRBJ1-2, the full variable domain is EPEVTQTPSHQVTQMGQEVILRCVPISNHLYFYWYRQILGQKVEFLVSFYNNEISEKSEIFDDQFSVERPDGSNFTLKIRSTKLEDSAMYFCAGFQEGRTNYGYTFGSGTRLTVV.

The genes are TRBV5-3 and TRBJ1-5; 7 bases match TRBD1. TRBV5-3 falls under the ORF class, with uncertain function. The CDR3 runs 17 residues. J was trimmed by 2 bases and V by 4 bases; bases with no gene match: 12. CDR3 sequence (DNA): TGTGCCAGAAGCCGGAACAGGGGCAGGGTTCGCAATCAGCCCCAGCATTTT. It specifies CARSRNRGRVRNQPQHF.

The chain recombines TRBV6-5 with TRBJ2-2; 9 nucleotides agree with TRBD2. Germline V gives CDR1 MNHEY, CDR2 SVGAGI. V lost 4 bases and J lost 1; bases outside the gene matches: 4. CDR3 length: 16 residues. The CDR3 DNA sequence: TGTGCCAGCAGTTCCTTGACTAGCGGGAACACCGGGGAGCTGTTTTTT. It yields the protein CASSSLTSGNTGELFF.

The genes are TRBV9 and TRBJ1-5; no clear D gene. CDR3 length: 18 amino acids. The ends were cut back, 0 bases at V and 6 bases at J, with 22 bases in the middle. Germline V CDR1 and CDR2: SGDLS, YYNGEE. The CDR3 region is CASSVVRQDEDRGQPQHF. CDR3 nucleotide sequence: TGTGCCAGCAGCGTAGTCCGGCAGGATGAGGATCGTGGTCAGCCCCAGCATTTT.

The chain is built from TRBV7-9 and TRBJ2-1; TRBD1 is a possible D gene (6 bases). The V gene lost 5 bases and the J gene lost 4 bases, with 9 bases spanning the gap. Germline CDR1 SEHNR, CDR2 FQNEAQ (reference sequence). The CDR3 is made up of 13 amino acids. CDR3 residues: CASSLQGYNEQFF. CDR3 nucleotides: TGTGCCAGCAGCCTCCAGGGGTACAATGAGCAGTTCTTC.